This T cell receptor (beta chain) was recorded in a study of blood T cell repertoires in COVID-19. Sequencing used immunoSEQ multiplex PCR; TCRdb keeps in-frame clones, though not all of them. The data hold 200,000 to 250,000 clones, with approximately 82% observed a single time. The CDR3 runs to 14 residues. In germline, CDR1 is SGHRS, CDR2 YFSETQ. Trimming shortened V by 7 bases and J by 6 bases, and 16 bases separated the two germline ends. This receptor was identified in a woman older than 75 with acute or convalescent COVID-19. The source material was peripheral blood. The chain recombines TRBV5-1 with TRBJ2-2; the D is unclear. The CDR3 region has the DNA TGCGCCAGCGGCCCATCGACACAACCCGGGGAGCTGTTTTTT. This gives the protein CASGPSTQPGELFF.